This TCR beta chain originates from a study of blood T cell repertoires in COVID-19. About the study: Collection of acute and convalescent COVID-19 samples took place in the United States, Italy and Spain. From T cells, B-cell-depleted T cells, or PBMCs came the material, which was cDNA or gDNA.

Study processing details: Amplification of reference gene primers provided the estimated nucleated cell counts. Assay: immunoSEQ multiplex PCR; the TCRdb copy retains only in-frame clones and omits some. Clonal size and the V and J genes are those of that table, whereas D and trimming came from the DNA. Of 200,000 to 250,000 clones listed, approximately 87% are singletons. The CDR3 length is 14 residues. Trimming stripped 5 bases from V and 8 bases from J, with 16 bases between. Germline V gene data show CDR1 as MDHEN and CDR2 as SYDVKM. This rearrangement joins TRBV28 to TRBJ2-1; tentative D call: TRBD1 (6 bases). The clonotype originates from a man aged 55 to 70 who had recovered from COVID-19. Input material: peripheral blood. CDR3 DNA: TGTGCCAGCAGTCCTGGACAGATTCGGTATGAGCAGTTCTTC. Its translation: CASSPGQIRYEQFF.